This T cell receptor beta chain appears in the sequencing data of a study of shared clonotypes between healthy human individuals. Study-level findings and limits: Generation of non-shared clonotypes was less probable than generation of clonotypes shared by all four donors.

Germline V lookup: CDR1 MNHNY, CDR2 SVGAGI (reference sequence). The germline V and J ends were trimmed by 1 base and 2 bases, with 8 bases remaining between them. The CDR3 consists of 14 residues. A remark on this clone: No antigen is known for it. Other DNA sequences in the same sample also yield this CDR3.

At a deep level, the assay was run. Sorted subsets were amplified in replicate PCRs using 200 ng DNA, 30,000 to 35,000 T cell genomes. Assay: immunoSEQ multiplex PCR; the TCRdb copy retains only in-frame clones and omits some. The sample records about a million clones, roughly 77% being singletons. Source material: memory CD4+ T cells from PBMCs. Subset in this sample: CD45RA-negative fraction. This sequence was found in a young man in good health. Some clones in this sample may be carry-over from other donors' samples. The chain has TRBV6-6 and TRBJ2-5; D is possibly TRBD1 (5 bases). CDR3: CASSYYPGQETQYF. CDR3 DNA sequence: TGTGCCAGCAGTTACTATCCAGGGCAAGAGACCCAGTACTTC.